This T cell receptor (beta chain) stems from a study of cytomegalovirus exposure and HLA in healthy donors. Across the study: Drawn from HLA-typed donors, about 85 million unique TCRs were held in an early data release. Study observations and caveats: Per a prior analysis, the majority of TCR beta V segments were productive roughly 90% or roughly 30% of the time.

PCR employed 60 Vbeta and 13 Jbeta primers. Only in-frame clones appear in the TCRdb table, and some are missing; sequencing was by immunoSEQ multiplex PCR. The top ten hold roughly 2% of the sample, which has roughly 110,000 clones, around 69% seen once. In regard to this clone: Its antigen is not identified.

The V end was cut by 0 bases, the J end by 5 bases, with 9 bases between. This CDR3 region has 14 residues. The germline V gene has CDR1 SGHNT and CDR2 YYREEE (reference sequence). The sequenced material came from PBMCs. V usage is TRBV5-4 and J usage is TRBJ2-1, with a weak D call TRBD1 (6 bases). The sequence came from a man younger than 35 in good health and CMV-seronegative. CDR3 nucleotides: TGTGCCAGCAGCTTGGAGGGGGTTAACAATGAGCAGTTCTTC. Translating gives CASSLEGVNNEQFF. The full variable domain, rest sourced from reference TRBV5-4 and TRBJ2-1, is ETGVTQSPTHLIKTRGQQVTLRCSSQSGHNTVSWYQQALGQGPQFIFQYYREEENGRGNFPPRFSGLQFPNYSSELNVNALELDDSALYLCASSLEGVNNEQFFGPGTRLTVL.